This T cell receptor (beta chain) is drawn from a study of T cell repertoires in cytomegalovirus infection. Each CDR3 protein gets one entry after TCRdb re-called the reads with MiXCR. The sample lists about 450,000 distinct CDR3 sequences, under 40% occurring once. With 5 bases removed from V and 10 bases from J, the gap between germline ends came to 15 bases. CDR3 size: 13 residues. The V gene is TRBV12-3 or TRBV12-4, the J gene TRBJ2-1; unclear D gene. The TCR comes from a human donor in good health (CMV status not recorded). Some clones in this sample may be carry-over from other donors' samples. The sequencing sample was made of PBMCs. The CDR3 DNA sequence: TGTGCCAGCAGTCCCGGTGGTAGTCGGGAGCAGTTCTTC. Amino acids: CASSPGGSREQFF.